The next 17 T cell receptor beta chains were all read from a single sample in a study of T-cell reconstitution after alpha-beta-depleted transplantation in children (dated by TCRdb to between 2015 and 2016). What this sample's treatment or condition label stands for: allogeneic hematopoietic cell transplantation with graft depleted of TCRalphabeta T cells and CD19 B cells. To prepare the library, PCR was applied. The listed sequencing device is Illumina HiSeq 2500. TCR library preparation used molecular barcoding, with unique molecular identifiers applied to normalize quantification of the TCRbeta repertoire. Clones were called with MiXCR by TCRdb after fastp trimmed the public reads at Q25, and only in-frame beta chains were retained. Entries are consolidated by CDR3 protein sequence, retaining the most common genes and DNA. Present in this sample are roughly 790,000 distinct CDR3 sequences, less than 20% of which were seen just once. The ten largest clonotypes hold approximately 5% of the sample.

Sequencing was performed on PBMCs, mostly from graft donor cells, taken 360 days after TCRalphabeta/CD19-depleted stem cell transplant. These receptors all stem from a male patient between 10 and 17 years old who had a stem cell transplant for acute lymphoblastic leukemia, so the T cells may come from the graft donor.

The CDR3, as DNA: TGTGCCTGGAGTTCCGGCAGGGTAGCTGGCTACACCTTC. Its protein product is CAWSSGRVAGYTF. The chain links TRBV30 to TRBJ1-2; tentative D call: TRBD1 (5 bases). The germline V gene encodes CDR1 GTSNPN and CDR2 SVGIG (reference sequence). This CDR3 comprises 13 residues. Trimming shortened V by 2 bases and J by 7 bases, and 14 bases separated the two germline ends.

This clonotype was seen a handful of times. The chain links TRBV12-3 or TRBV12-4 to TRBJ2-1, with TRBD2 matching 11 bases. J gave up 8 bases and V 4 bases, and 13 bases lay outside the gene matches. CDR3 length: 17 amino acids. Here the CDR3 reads CASSSQGGLAALYEQFF. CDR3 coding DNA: TGTGCCAGCAGTTCCCAGGGGGGACTAGCGGCCTTGTATGAGCAGTTCTTC.

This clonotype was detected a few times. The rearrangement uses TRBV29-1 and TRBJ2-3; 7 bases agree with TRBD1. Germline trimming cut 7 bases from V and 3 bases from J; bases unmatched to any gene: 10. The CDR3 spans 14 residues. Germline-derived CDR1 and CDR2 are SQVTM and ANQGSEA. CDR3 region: CSARHGTATDTQYF. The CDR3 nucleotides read TGCAGCGCACGCCACGGGACAGCGACAGATACGCAGTATTTT.

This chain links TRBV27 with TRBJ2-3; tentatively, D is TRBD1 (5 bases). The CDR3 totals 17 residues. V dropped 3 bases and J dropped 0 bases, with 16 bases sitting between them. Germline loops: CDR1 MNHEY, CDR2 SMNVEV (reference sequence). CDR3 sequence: CASSLTSQGPSTDTQYF. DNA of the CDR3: TGTGCCAGCAGTTTGACCTCCCAGGGTCCTAGCACAGATACGCAGTATTTT.

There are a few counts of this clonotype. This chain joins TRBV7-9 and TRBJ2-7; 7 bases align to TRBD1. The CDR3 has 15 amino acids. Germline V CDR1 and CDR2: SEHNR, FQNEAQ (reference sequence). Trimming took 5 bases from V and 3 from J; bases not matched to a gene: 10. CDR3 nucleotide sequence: TGTGCCAGCAGCGACTTGGACAGGCTTCTCTACGAGCAGTACTTC. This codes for CASSDLDRLLYEQYF. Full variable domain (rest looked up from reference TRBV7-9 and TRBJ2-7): DTGVSQNPRHKITKRGQNVTFRCDPISEHNRLYWYRQTLGQGPEFLTYFQNEAQLEKSRLLSDRFSAERPKGSFSTLEIQRTEQGDSAMYLCASSDLDRLLYEQYFGPGTRLTVT.

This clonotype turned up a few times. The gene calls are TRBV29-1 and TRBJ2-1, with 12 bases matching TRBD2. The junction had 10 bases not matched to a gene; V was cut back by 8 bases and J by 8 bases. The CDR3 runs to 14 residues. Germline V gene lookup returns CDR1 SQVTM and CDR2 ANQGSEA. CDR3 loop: CSPEGLAGGYEQFF. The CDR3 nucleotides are TGCAGCCCAGAGGGGCTAGCGGGAGGGTATGAGCAGTTCTTC.

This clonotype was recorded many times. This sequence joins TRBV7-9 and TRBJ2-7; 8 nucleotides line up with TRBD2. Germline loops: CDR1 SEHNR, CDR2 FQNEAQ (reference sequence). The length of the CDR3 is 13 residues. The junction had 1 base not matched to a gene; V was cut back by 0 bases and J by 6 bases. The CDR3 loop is CASSLALAGEQYF. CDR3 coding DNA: TGTGCCAGCAGCTTAGCTCTAGCGGGCGAGCAGTACTTC. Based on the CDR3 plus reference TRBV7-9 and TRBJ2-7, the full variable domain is DTGVSQNPRHKITKRGQNVTFRCDPISEHNRLYWYRQTLGQGPEFLTYFQNEAQLEKSRLLSDRFSAERPKGSFSTLEIQRTEQGDSAMYLCASSLALAGEQYFGPGTRLTVT.

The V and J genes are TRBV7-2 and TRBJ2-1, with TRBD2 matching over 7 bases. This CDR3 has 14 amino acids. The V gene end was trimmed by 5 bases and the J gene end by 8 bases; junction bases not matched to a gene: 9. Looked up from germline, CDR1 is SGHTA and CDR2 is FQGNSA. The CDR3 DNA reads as TGTGCCAGCAGCCCCCGGCAGGCGGGAGATGAGCAGTTCTTC. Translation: CASSPRQAGDEQFF.

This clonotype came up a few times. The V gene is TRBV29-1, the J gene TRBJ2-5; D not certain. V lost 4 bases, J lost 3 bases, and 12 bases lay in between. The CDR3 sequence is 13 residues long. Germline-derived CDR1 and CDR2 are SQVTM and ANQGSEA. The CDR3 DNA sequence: TGCAGCGTTGTAAGTAGGGCTGAAGAGACCCAGTACTTC. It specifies CSVVSRAEETQYF.

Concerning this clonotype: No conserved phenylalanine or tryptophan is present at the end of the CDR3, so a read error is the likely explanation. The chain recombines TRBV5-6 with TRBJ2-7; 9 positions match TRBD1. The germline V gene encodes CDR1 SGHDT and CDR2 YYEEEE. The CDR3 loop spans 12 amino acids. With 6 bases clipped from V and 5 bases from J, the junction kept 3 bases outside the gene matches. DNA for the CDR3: TGTGCCAGCAACAGGGGGCTGGACGAGCAGTACTGC. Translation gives CASNRGLDEQYC.

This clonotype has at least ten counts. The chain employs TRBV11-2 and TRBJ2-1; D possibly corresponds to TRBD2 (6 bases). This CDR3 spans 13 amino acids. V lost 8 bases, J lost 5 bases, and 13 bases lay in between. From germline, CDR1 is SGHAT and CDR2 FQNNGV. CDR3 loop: CASSGGVNNEQFF. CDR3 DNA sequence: TGTGCCAGCTCCGGCGGGGTCAACAATGAGCAGTTCTTC.

The CDR3 nucleotides are TGTGCCAGCAGAACCAGTTTGGGCGGTCAGCCCCAGCATTTT. Protein sequence: CASRTSLGGQPQHF. The chain carries TRBV6-1 and TRBJ1-5, with D hard to call. Germline lookup yields CDR1 MNHNS and CDR2 SASEGT. Trimming stripped 6 bases from V and 6 bases from J, with 15 bases between. This CDR3 contains 14 residues.

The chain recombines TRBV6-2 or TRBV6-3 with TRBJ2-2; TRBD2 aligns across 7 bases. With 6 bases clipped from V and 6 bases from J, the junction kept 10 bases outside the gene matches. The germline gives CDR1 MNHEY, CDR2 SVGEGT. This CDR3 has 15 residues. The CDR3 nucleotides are TGTGCCAGCAGCCCGTTAGCGGGTATATCCGGGGAGCTGTTTTTT. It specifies CASSPLAGISGELFF.

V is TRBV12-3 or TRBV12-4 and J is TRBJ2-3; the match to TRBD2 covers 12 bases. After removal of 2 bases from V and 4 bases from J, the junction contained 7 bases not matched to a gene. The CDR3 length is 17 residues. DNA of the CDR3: TGTGCCAGCAGTTTATTCCGACTAGCGGGAGATGCAGATACGCAGTATTTT. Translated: CASSLFRLAGDADTQYF.

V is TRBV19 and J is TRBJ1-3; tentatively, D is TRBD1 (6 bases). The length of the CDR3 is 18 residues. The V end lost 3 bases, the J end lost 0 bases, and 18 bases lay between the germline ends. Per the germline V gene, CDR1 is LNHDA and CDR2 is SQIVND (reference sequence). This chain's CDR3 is CASSMSGADGLSGNTIYF. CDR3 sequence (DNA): TGTGCCAGTAGTATGTCAGGGGCTGACGGGCTCTCTGGAAACACCATATATTTT.

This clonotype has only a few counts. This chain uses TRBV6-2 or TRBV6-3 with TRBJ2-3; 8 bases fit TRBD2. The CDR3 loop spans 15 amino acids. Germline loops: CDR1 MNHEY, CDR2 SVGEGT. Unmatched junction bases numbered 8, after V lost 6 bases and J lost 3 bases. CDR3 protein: CASRRQAGATDTQYF. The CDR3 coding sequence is TGTGCCAGCAGGAGACAAGCGGGAGCGACAGATACGCAGTATTTT.

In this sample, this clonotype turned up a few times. In DNA form, the CDR3 reads TGTGCCAGCAGTAACAGTAGAGCGATCAGCTCCTACGAGCAGTACTTC. It encodes CASSNSRAISSYEQYF. This chain uses TRBV12-3 or TRBV12-4 with TRBJ2-7, with D uncertain. The V and J ends lost 5 bases and 0 bases respectively, with 17 bases between them. This CDR3 is 16 amino acids long.